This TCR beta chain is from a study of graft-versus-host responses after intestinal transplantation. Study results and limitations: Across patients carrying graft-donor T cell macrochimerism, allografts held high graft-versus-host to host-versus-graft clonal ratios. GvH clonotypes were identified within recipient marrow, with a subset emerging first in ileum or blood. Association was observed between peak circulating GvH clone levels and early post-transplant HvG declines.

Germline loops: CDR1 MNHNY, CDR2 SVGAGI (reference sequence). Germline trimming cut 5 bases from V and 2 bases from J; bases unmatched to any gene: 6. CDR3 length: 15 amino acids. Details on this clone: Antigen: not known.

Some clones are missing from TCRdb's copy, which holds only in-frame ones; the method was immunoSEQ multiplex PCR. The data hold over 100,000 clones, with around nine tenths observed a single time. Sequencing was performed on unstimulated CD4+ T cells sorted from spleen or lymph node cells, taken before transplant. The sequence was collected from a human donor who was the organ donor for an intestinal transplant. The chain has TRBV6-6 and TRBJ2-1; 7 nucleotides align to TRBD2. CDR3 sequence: CASSRDREAYNEQFF. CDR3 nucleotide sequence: TGTGCCAGCAGTCGGGACCGGGAGGCCTACAATGAGCAGTTCTTC.